This TCR beta chain was observed in a study of T cells in Graves' hyperthyroidism and ophthalmopathy. Notes on the study in general: Blood held most thyroid clonotypes expanded above 0.001 frequency. The model identified upcoming ophthalmopathy a median roughly 6.5 months ahead of onset.

This clonotype showed up many times. Its antigen remains unknown. RNA transcripts were the template for amplifying TCR beta CDR3 regions. Researchers ran a first-round RT-PCR on the TCR CDR3 using the HTBI primer set. TCRdb re-called the multiplex PCR reads through MiXCR, storing one row per CDR3 protein. The sample has about 610,000 distinct CDR3 sequences, over 12% seen once; the top ten hold around 4.5%. There are 13 residues in the CDR3. Trimming cost V 5 bases and J 4 bases, with 8 bases left between them. CDR1 and CDR2 from the germline V gene are SGHAT and FQNNGV. Ophthalmopathy patients showed a Clinical Activity Score of at least 3, NOSPECS grade of at least 4 and duration under 3 months. PBMCs came from more than 9 ml fresh peripheral blood.

This chain joins TRBV11-2 and TRBJ2-2; possible D gene TRBD2, 5 bases. The material sequenced was blood. This TCR was sampled from a woman between 35 and 50 years old with Graves' ophthalmopathy. CDR3 amino acids: CASSASFTGELFF. CDR3 nucleotides: TGTGCCAGCAGCGCTAGCTTCACCGGGGAGCTGTTTTTT.